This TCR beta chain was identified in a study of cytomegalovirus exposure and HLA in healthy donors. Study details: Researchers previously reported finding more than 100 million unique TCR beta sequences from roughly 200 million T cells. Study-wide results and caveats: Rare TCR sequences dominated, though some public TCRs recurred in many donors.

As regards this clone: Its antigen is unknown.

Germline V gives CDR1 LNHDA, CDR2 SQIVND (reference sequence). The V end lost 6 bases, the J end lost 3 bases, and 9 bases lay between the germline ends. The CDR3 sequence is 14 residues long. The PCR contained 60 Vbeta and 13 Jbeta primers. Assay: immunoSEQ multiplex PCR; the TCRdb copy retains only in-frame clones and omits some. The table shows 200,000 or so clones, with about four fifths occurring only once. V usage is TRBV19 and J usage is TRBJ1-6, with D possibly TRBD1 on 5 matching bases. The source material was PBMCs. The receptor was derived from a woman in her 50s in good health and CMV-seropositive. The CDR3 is CASSPDSYNSPLHF. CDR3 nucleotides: TGTGCCAGTAGCCCAGACAGCTATAATTCACCCCTCCACTTT.